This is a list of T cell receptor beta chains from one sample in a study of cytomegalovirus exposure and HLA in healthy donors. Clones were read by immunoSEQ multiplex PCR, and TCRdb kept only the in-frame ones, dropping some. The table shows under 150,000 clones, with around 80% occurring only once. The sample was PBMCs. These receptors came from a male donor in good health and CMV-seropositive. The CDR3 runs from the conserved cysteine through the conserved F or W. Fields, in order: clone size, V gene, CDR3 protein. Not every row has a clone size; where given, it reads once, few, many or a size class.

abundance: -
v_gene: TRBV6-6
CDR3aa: CASSYSGGVETQYF

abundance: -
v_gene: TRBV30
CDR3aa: CAWSVTASSYNSPLHF

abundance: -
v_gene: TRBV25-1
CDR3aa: CASREAGLNTEAFF

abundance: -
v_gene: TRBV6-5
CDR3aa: CASRPGQIYGYTF

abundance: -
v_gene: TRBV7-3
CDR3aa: CASVRLVTTYEQYF

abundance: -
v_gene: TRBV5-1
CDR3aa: CASSIQGISTTEQYF

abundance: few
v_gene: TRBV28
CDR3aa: CASTAGGLAGLKQYF

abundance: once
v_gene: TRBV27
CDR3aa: CASSLSHRNNYGYTF

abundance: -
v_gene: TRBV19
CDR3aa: CASSLRDRDYEQYF

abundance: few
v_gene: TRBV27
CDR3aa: CASSRAGTGVVEQYF

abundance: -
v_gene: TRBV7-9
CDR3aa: CASSGMWGGSSPYEQYF